These T cell receptor beta chains were read from a single sample in a study of identical twins. In TCRdb, the 5' RACE reads were re-called with MiXCR into one record per CDR3 protein. The table shows fewer than 250,000 distinct CDR3 sequences, with approximately 7.9% occurring only once. This same sample was also part of a study on yellow fever vaccine responses in identical twins.

Source material: CD8+ T cells sorted from blood. These receptors originate from a woman aged 18-29 years in good health. The CDR3 runs from the conserved cysteine through the conserved F or W. Each record gives: J gene, clone size, D gene, V gene, CDR3 DNA, CDR3 protein. A D gene is named only where the DNA matches it firmly. Rows may omit the clone size; those that give it use once, few, many or a size class.

>TRBJ2-7|-|TRBD2|TRBV11-1
TGTGCCAGCAGCTCCGGGACTAGCGGGGCCTCCTACGAGCAGTACTTC
CASSSGTSGASYEQYF
>TRBJ2-1|-|TRBD1|TRBV14
TGTGCCAGCAGCCAAACAGGGGCAAGCGGCGAGCAGTTCTTC
CASSQTGASGEQFF
>TRBJ2-2|-|TRBD1|TRBV19
TGTGCCAGTAGTGTCGACAGGGGAAACACCGGGGAGCTGTTTTTT
CASSVDRGNTGELFF
>TRBJ2-7|-|-|TRBV12-3/TRBV12-4
TGTGCCAGCAGGGACAGCGAGAGCTCCTACGAGCAGTACTTC
CASRDSESSYEQYF
>TRBJ2-7|-|TRBD2|TRBV7-9
TGTGCCAGCAGCGGACTAGTGGGCGAGCAGTACTTC
CASSGLVGEQYF
>TRBJ1-1|few|TRBD1|TRBV4-1
TGCGCCAGCAGCCCCTTTCCGACAGGGCAAAACACTGAAGCTTTCTTT
CASSPFPTGQNTEAFF
>TRBJ1-5|many|-|TRBV27
TGTGCCAGCAGTTTGAAGGAGAGGGAGGAATATAGCAATCAGCCCCAGCATTTT
CASSLKEREEYSNQPQHF
>TRBJ1-5|-|-|TRBV27
TGTGCCAGCAGTTTATCGGGGGGATTGGTAAATCAGCCCCAGCATTTT
CASSLSGGLVNQPQHF
>TRBJ2-1|few|TRBD2|TRBV5-8
TGTGCCAGCAGCGGAGAAGCGGGGGGCTCTTACAATGAGCAGTTCTTC
CASSGEAGGSYNEQFF
>TRBJ2-1|many|-|TRBV7-8
TGTGCCAGCAGCTTAGTAGGGGGATACAATGAGCAGTTCTTC
CASSLVGGYNEQFF
>TRBJ2-3|-|-|TRBV28
TGTGCCAGCAGTCCCCGACAGAATCGGGATACGCAGTATTTT
CASSPRQNRDTQYF
>TRBJ2-3|-|-|TRBV11-2
TGTGCCAGCAGCTTAGGGGCCGGGGATACGCAGTATTTT
CASSLGAGDTQYF
>TRBJ2-2|-|-|TRBV28
TGTGCCAGCAGCTGTTCCTGTCACGGGGAGCTGTTTTTT
CASSCSCHGELFF
>TRBJ2-1|few|TRBD1|TRBV29-1
TGCAGCGTTGAAGATCTTCGCAGGGGGAGCTCCTACAATGAGCAGTTCTTC
CSVEDLRRGSSYNEQFF
>TRBJ2-7|few|-|TRBV5-1
TGCGCCAGCAGCTTGAGGTCCGGGACTTCCTCCTACGAGCAGTACTTC
CASSLRSGTSSYEQYF
>TRBJ1-1|-|-|TRBV14
TGTGCCAGCAGTGGTGGGGCAGGAGGTACGGGGAACACTGAAGCTTTCTTT
CASSGGAGGTGNTEAFF
>TRBJ2-1|-|-|TRBV2
TGTGCCAGCAGTGAAGCGTCCGGGCCTAAGATGAGGTTC
CASSEASGPKMRF
>TRBJ1-1|-|-|TRBV27
TGTGCCAGCAGTTTGGCGGTCTCGAACACTGAAGCTTTCTTT
CASSLAVSNTEAFF
>TRBJ2-5|many|TRBD1|TRBV28
TGTGCCAGCAGTTTGACAGGGAAAGAGACCCAGTACTTC
CASSLTGKETQYF
>TRBJ2-3|few|-|TRBV2
TGTGCCAGCGTTTCGGGACCCTTAAATGCTCGCACAGATACGCAGTATTTT
CASVSGPLNARTDTQYF
>TRBJ2-1|many|-|TRBV6-4
TGTGCCAGCAGTGACTCGGCGGGGGCCCCCTACAATGAGCAGTTCTTC
CASSDSAGAPYNEQFF
>TRBJ2-1|few|TRBD2|TRBV2
TGTGCCAGCAGTGACAAGACTAGCGGGGACAATGAGCAGTTCTTC
CASSDKTSGDNEQFF
>TRBJ2-1|-|-|TRBV6-5
TGTGCCAGCAGTTACTCCGTCGCGTCCCTAGATGAGCAGTTCTTC
CASSYSVASLDEQFF
>TRBJ2-3|-|-|TRBV5-5
TGTGCCAGCAGCTTTCCTAGGGGGGAGGTCACAGATACGCAGTATTTT
CASSFPRGEVTDTQYF
>TRBJ1-2|-|-|TRBV28
TGTGCCAGCAGTCCAGGGCCATCGGGCTACACCTTC
CASSPGPSGYTF
>TRBJ2-1|many|-|TRBV27
TGTGCCAGCAGCTCAGTGGGGCTACTAGAGCAGCGCAATGAGCAGTTCTTC
CASSSVGLLEQRNEQFF